This TCR beta chain was captured by sequencing in a study of siplizumab effects on memory and regulatory T cells. Method: immunoSEQ multiplex PCR; TCRdb's copy keeps in-frame clones and lacks some. The table has some 6,000 clones, roughly 64% seen once; the top ten hold about 15%. Sequencing was done on a sample of effector memory CD8+ T cells sorted from blood. Subset specified: unstimulated CD8+ effector memory T cells. The TCR comes from a human donor in good health.

The CDR3 loop reads CASGGIGEKLFF. The CDR3 DNA reads TGTGCCAGCGGAGGGATCGGTGAAAAACTGTTTTTT. The V gene is TRBV6-1, the J gene TRBJ1-4; D ambiguous. Germline V gene lookup returns CDR1 MNHNS and CDR2 SASEGT. The V and J ends lost 8 bases and 7 bases respectively, with 11 bases between them. The CDR3 length is 12 residues.